This entry describes one T cell receptor (beta chain). The CDR3 contains 14 residues. Germline CDR1 is MNHEY and CDR2 is SMNVEV (reference sequence). Between the trimmed V and J ends, which lost 5 bases and 7 bases, there was a span of 18 bases. These data are taken from a study of blood T cell repertoires in COVID-19. Some clones are missing from TCRdb's copy, which holds only in-frame ones; the method was immunoSEQ multiplex PCR. The table has 230,000 or so clones, about 79% seen once. Material for sequencing was peripheral blood. The V gene is TRBV27, the J gene TRBJ2-7; D possibly corresponds to TRBD1 (5 bases). The sequence came from a woman aged 40-49 years who had recovered from COVID-19. The DNA of the CDR3 is TGTGCCAGCAGTCCACAGGACCGTGTGGGGGAGCAGTACTTC. It codes for CASSPQDRVGEQYF.